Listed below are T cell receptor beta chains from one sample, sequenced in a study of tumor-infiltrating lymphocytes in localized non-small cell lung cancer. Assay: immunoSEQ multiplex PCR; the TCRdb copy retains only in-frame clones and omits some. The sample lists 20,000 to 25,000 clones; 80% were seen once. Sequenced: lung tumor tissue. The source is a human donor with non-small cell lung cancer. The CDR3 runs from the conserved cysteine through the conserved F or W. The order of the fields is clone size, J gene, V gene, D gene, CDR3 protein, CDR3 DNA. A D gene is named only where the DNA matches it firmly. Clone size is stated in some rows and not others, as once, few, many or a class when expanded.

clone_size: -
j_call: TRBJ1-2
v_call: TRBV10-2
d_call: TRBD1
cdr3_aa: CASSDPRTGANYGYTF
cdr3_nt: TGCGCCAGCAGTGACCCAAGGACAGGCGCTAACTATGGCTACACCTTC

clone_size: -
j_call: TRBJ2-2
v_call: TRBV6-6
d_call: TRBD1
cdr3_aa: CASSNQGALTGELFF
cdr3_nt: TGTGCCAGCAGCAATCAGGGGGCGCTAACCGGGGAGCTGTTTTTT

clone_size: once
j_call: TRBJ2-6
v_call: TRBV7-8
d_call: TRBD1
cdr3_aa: CASSAHRGPSVSGANVLTF
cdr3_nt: TGTGCCAGCAGCGCACACAGGGGTCCCTCTGTCTCTGGGGCCAACGTCCTGACTTTC

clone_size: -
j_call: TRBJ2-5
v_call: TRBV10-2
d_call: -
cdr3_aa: CASQPGHQMSQYF
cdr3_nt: TGCGCCAGCCAACCGGGACACCAGATGTCCCAGTACTTC

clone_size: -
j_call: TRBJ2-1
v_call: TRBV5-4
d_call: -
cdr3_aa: CASSLVAGSYNEQFF
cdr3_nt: TGTGCCAGCAGCTTGGTGGCGGGAAGCTACAATGAGCAGTTCTTC

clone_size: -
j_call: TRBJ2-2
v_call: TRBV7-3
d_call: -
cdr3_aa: CASSMDYTGELFF
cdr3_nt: TGTGCCAGCAGCATGGACTACACCGGGGAGCTGTTTTTT

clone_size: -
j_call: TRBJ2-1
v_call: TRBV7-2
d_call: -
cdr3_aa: CASSPTEISYNEQFF
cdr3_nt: TGTGCCAGCAGCCCGACGGAGATATCCTACAATGAGCAGTTCTTC

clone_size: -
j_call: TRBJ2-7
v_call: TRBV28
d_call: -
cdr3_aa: CASSLSDTYYEQYF
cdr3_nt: TGTGCCAGCAGTTTATCCGACACCTACTACGAGCAGTACTTC

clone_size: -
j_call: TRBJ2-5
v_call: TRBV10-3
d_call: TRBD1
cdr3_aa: CASRDSGQETQYF
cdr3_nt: TGTGCCTCCCGGGACAGTGGACAAGAGACCCAGTACTTC

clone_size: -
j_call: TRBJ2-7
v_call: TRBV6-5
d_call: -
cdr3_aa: CASTRAQGPYEQYF
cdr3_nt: TGTGCCAGCACGAGAGCCCAGGGGCCCTACGAGCAGTACTTC

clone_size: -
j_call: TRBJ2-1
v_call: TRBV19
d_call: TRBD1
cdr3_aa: CASSPGTGRNNEQFF
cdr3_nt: TGTGCCAGTAGCCCCGGGACAGGGCGTAACAATGAGCAGTTCTTC

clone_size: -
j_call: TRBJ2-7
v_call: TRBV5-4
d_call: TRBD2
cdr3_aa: CASSPGGTSGSSEQYF
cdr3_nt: TGTGCCAGCAGCCCGGGGGGGACTAGCGGGAGTAGCGAGCAGTACTTC

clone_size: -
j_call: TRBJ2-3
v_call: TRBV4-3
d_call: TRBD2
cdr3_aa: CASSQELEAGATDTQYF
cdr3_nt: TGCGCCAGCAGCCAGGAACTCGAAGCGGGAGCTACAGATACGCAGTATTTT

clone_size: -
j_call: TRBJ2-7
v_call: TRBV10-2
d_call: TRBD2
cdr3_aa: CASSPGASGPYEQYF
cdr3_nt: TGCGCCAGCAGTCCCGGGGCTAGCGGTCCCTACGAGCAGTACTTC

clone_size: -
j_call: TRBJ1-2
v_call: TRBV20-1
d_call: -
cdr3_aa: CSARVGGGYTF
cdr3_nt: TGCAGTGCTAGAGTGGGCGGAGGCTACACCTTC

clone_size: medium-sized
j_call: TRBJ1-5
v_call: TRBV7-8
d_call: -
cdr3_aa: CASSLLTSNQPQHF
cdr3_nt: TGTGCCAGCAGCTTACTCACTAGCAATCAGCCCCAGCATTTT

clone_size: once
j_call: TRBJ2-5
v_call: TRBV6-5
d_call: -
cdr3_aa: CASSFYQPGETQYF
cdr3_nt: TGTGCCAGCAGTTTCTATCAACCAGGAGAGACCCAGTACTTC

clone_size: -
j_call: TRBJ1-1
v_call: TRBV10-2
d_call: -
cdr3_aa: CASTIQEGVTEAFF
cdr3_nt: TGCGCCAGCACTATTCAGGAGGGCGTCACTGAAGCTTTCTTT

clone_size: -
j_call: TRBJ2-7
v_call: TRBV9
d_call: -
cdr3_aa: CASSGGGGTEQYF
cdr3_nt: TGTGCCAGCAGCGGAGGGGGAGGGACCGAGCAGTACTTC

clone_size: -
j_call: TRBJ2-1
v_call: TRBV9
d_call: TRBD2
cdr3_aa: CASSVGISGRRYNEQFF
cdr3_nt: TGTGCCAGCAGCGTAGGTATTAGCGGGAGGCGCTACAATGAGCAGTTCTTC

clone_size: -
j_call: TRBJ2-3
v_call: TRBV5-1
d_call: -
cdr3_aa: CASSSTAFTDTQYF
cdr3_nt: TGCGCCAGCAGCTCTACAGCCTTCACAGATACGCAGTATTTT

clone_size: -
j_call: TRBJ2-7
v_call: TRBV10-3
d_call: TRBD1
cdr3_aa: CAISYGTGSYEQYF
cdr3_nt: TGTGCCATCAGTTACGGGACAGGGTCCTACGAGCAGTACTTC

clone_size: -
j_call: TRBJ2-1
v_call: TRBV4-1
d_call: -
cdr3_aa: CASSLSGQGATSGRNEQFF
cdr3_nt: TGCGCCAGCAGCCTTTCGGGACAGGGGGCAACTAGCGGGAGGAATGAGCAGTTCTTC

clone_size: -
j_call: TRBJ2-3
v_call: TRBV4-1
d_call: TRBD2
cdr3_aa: CASSQDREGTQYF
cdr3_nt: TGCGCCAGCAGCCAAGATCGGGAGGGGACGCAGTATTTT

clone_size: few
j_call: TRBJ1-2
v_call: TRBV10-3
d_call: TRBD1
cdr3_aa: CAISDRQGSFFYGYTF
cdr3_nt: TGTGCCATCAGTGACCGACAGGGGTCCTTTTTTTATGGCTACACCTTC

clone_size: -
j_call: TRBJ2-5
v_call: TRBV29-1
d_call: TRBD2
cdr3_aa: CSVEGLAVGETQYF
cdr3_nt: TGCAGCGTTGAAGGACTAGCAGTCGGGGAGACCCAGTACTTC

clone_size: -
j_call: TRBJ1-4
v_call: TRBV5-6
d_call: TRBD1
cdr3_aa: CASSESTGSNEKLFF
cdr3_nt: TGTGCCAGCAGCGAATCGACAGGGTCTAATGAAAAACTGTTTTTT

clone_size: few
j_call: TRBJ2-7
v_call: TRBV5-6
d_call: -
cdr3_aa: CASSSQIIYEQYF
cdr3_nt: TGTGCCAGCAGCTCCCAGATAATCTACGAGCAGTACTTC

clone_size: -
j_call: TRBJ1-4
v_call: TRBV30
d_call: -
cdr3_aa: CAFLPPGGGEKLFF
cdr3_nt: TGTGCCTTTCTCCCCCCGGGGGGAGGTGAAAAACTGTTTTTT

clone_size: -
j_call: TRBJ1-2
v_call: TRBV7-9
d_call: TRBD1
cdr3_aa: CASSLVRDRELSYGYTF
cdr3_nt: TGTGCCAGCAGCTTAGTTCGGGACAGGGAATTAAGCTATGGCTACACCTTC

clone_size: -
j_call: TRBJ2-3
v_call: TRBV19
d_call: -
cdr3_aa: CASSIVSGNRGTHTQYF
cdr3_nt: TGTGCCAGTAGTATAGTGTCGGGGAACAGAGGCACACATACGCAGTATTTT

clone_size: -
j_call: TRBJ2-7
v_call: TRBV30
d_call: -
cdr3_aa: CAWSPKVLAYEQYF
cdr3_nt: TGTGCCTGGAGCCCGAAGGTGCTGGCCTACGAGCAGTACTTC

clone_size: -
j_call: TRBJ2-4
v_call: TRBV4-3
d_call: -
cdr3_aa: CASSQEWAAEAKNIQYF
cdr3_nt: TGCGCCAGCAGCCAAGAATGGGCGGCAGAAGCCAAAAACATTCAGTACTTC

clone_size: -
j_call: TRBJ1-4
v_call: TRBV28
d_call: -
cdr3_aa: CASRRGPNEKLFF
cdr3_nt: TGTGCCAGCCGGAGAGGGCCGAATGAAAAACTGTTTTTT

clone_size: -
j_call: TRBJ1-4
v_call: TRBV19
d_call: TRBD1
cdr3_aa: CASSMGQFNEKLFF
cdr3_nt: TGTGCCAGTAGTATGGGACAGTTCAATGAAAAACTGTTTTTT

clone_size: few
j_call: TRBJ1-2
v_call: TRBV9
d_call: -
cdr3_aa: CASSVDTGGRYGYTF
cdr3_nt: TGTGCCAGCAGCGTGGACACGGGGGGGAGGTATGGCTACACCTTC

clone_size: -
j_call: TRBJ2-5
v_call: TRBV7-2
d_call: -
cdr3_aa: CASSPDIGAQETQYF
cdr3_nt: TGTGCCAGCAGCCCGGACATTGGGGCCCAAGAGACCCAGTACTTC

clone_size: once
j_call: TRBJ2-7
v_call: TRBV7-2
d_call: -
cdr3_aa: CASSFSAYEQYF
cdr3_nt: TGTGCCAGCAGCTTCTCCGCCTACGAGCAGTACTTC

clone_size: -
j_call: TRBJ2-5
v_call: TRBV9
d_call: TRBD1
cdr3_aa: CASSAGTGVETQYF
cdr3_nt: TGTGCCAGCAGCGCCGGGACAGGCGTTGAGACCCAGTACTTC

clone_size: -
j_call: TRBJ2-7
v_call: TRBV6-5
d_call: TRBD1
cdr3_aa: CASSYADRVGSKQYF
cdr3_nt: TGTGCCAGCAGTTACGCGGACAGGGTAGGATCGAAGCAGTACTTC

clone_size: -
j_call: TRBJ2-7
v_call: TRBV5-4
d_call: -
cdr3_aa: CASSLSASNEQYF
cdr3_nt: TGTGCCAGCAGCTTGTCCGCTTCTAACGAGCAGTACTTC

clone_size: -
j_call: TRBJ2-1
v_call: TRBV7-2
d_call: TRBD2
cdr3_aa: CASSPKGGLAGVVKNEQFF
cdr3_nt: TGTGCCAGCAGCCCAAAGGGGGGACTAGCGGGAGTAGTAAAGAATGAGCAGTTCTTC

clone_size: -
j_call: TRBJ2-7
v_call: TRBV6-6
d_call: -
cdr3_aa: CASSYSGVEQYF
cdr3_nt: TGTGCCAGCAGTTACTCAGGGGTCGAGCAGTACTTC

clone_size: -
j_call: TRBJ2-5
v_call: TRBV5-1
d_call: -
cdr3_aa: CASSLEAGPQETQYF
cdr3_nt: TGCGCCAGCAGCTTGGAAGCAGGACCTCAAGAGACCCAGTACTTC

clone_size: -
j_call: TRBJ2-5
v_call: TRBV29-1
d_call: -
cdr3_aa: CSVGPSQETQYF
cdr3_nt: TGCAGCGTTGGGCCTAGCCAGGAGACCCAGTACTTC

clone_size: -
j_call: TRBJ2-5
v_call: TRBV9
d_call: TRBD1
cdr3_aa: CASSYRATGTEETQYF
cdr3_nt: TGTGCCAGCAGCTATAGGGCCACCGGGACAGAAGAGACCCAGTACTTC

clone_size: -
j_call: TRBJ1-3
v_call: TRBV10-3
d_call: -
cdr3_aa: CAIRTESSGNTIYF
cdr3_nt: TGTGCCATCCGAACGGAGAGCTCTGGAAACACCATATATTTT

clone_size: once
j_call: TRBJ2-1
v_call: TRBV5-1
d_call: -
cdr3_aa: CASSLAAGFHNEQFF
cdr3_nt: TGCGCCAGCAGCTTGGCCGCAGGATTCCACAATGAGCAGTTCTTC

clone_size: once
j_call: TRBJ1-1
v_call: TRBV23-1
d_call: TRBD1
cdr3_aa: CASSGTGGAKETEAFF
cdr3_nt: TGCGCCAGCAGTGGGACAGGGGGCGCGAAGGAAACTGAAGCTTTCTTT

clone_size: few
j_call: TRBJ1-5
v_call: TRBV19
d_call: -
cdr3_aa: CASSEGTNQPQHF
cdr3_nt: TGTGCCAGTAGCGAGGGGACCAATCAGCCCCAGCATTTT

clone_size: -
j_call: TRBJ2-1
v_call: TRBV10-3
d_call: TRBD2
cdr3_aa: CAISASGRALRDNEQFF
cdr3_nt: TGTGCCATCAGTGCGAGCGGGAGGGCCTTGCGTGACAATGAGCAGTTCTTC

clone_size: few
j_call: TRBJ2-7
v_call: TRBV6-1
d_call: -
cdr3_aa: CASSESPRGYEQYF
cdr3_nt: TGTGCCAGCAGTGAATCACCCAGGGGCTACGAGCAGTACTTC

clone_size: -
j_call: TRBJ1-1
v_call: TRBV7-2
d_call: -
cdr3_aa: CASSFGAPFF
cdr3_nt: TGTGCCAGCAGCTTTGGTGCGCCTTTCTTT

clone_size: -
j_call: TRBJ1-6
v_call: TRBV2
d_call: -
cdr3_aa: CASSKTPNNSPLHF
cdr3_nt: TGTGCCAGCAGCAAGACACCGAATAATTCACCCCTCCACTTT

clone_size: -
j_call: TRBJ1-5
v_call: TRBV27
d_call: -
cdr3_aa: CASSLRGSGNQPQHF
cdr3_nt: TGTGCCAGCAGTTTAAGGGGCTCGGGCAATCAGCCCCAGCATTTT

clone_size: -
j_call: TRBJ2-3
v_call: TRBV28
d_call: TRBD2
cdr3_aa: CASNGAGATDTQYF
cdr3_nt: TGTGCCAGCAATGGTGCGGGAGCCACAGATACGCAGTATTTT

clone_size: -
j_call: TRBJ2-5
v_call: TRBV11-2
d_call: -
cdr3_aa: CASSLDSPPWGTQYF
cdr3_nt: TGTGCCAGCAGCTTAGATTCCCCCCCTTGGGGGACCCAGTACTTC

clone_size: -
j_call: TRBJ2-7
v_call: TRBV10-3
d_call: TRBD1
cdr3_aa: CAISERQGLEQYF
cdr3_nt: TGTGCCATCAGTGAGCGACAGGGGCTCGAGCAGTACTTC

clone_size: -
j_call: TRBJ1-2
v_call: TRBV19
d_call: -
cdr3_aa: CASTGDRNYGYTF
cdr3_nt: TGTGCCAGTACCGGAGACAGAAACTATGGCTACACCTTC

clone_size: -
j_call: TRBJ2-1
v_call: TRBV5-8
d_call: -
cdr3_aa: CASSLVWHLSYNEQFF
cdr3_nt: TGTGCCAGCAGCTTGGTCTGGCACCTCTCCTACAATGAGCAGTTCTTC